This TCR beta chain emerged from a study of blood T cell repertoires in COVID-19. Trimming took off 4 bases at V and 6 bases at J, with 8 bases between the two ends. The CDR3 consists of 12 residues. Germline V gives CDR1 LGHDT, CDR2 YNNKEL (reference sequence). Repertoires were generated with immunoSEQ multiplex PCR, while TCRdb's copy carries only in-frame clones and drops some. The data show 130,000 or so clones, roughly 84% seen once. The source is a woman aged 25-40 years who had recovered from COVID-19. Sequencing input: PBMCs or T cells enriched from blood (not recorded which). V is TRBV3-1 (or the pseudogene TRBV3-2) and J is TRBJ2-3; D unclear. The DNA for the CDR3 is TGTGCCAGCAGCCGCGGTGGTGATACGCAGTATTTT. Its protein is CASSRGGDTQYF.